This passage covers 21 T cell receptor beta chains from one sample sequenced in a study of blood T cell repertoires in COVID-19. Libraries were prepared by immunoSEQ multiplex PCR; TCRdb keeps only in-frame clonotypes and omits some of them. The sample lists approximately 110,000 clones; roughly 72% were seen once. The sample was peripheral blood. These receptors all stem from an older man with COVID-19, enrolled during active disease.

The chain is built from TRBV7-2 and TRBJ2-7; TRBD2 matches at 13 bases. CDR1 is SGHTA and CDR2 is FQGNSA in the germline V gene. V dropped 0 bases and J dropped 5; count of bases not matched to a gene: 7. The CDR3 spans 17 residues. CDR3 bases: TGTGCCAGCAGCTTAGCATGGACTAGCGGGAGTAGCGACGAGCAGTACTTC. It translates to CASSLAWTSGSSDEQYF.

This chain connects TRBV7-9 to TRBJ1-2; TRBD1 aligns across 7 bases. With V trimmed by 5 bases and J by 4 bases, 7 bases remained unmatched. The CDR3 has 14 amino acids. CDR1 is SEHNR and CDR2 is FQNEAQ in the germline V gene (reference sequence). The CDR3 DNA is TGTGCCAGCAGCATGGGACAGAATACCTATGGCTACACCTTC. Protein: CASSMGQNTYGYTF.

The J gene is TRBJ1-5, the V gene TRBV18, with D unclear. With 3 bases removed from V and 2 bases from J, the gap between germline ends came to 8 bases. The CDR3 has 14 amino acids. Germline CDR1 reads KGHSH; CDR2 reads LQKENI. Written as DNA, the CDR3 is TGTGCCAGCTCACCCCGGGGAGGCAATCAGCCCCAGCATTTT. Its translation is CASSPRGGNQPQHF. Together with reference TRBV18 and TRBJ1-5, the CDR3 gives the full variable domain: NAGVMQNPRHLVRRRGQEARLRCSPMKGHSHVYWYRQLPEEGLKFMVYLQKENIIDESGMPKERFSAEFPKEGPSILRIQQVVRGDSAAYFCASSPRGGNQPQHFGDGTRLSIL.

The chain has TRBV10-3 and TRBJ1-4; unclear D gene. V was pared by 4 bases and J by 8 bases, with 20 bases between. The V gene's germline CDR1 is ENHRY and CDR2 SYGVKD. The length of the CDR3 is 16 residues. This CDR3 reads CAISVTAQGFGEKLFF. The CDR3 nucleotides read TGTGCCATCAGTGTAACCGCCCAAGGTTTCGGGGAAAAACTGTTTTTT.

V gene TRBV6-1 combines with J gene TRBJ1-3, with unresolved D. The CDR3 is 15 amino acids. Germline CDR1 MNHNS, CDR2 SASEGT. V lost 0 bases and J 2 bases, leaving 8 bases between the germline ends. The CDR3 region is CASSEARVAGNTIYF. DNA of the CDR3: TGTGCCAGCAGTGAAGCGCGGGTCGCTGGAAACACCATATATTTT.

The chain couples TRBV6-5 to TRBJ1-5; 7 bases fit TRBD1. CDR1 is MNHEY and CDR2 is SVGAGI in the germline V gene. The ends lost 2 bases at V and 7 bases at J; junction bases unmatched: 5. The CDR3 is 14 residues long. CDR3 sequence (DNA): TGTGCCAGCAGTTACACAAGGGGGCTACAGCCCCAGCATTTT. Translating gives CASSYTRGLQPQHF.

This sequence joins TRBV5-1 and TRBJ2-3; the match to TRBD1 covers 8 bases. Trimming cost V 9 bases and J 1 base; bases outside gene matches: 4. The CDR3 sequence is 13 residues long. The V gene's germline CDR1 is SGHRS and CDR2 YFSETQ. The CDR3 is CATGQGGTDTQYF. The CDR3 DNA follows: TGCGCCACCGGACAGGGCGGCACAGATACGCAGTATTTT.

The chain has TRBV7-3 and TRBJ2-7, with D perhaps TRBD1 (6 bases). The germline V and J ends were trimmed by 0 bases and 6 bases, with 12 bases remaining between them. Germline values: CDR1 SGHTA, CDR2 FQGTGA. The CDR3 totals 14 residues. The CDR3 nucleotides read TGTGCCAGCAGCTTAACAAGTCAGGGGACCGAGCAGTACTTC. Protein sequence: CASSLTSQGTEQYF.

V usage is TRBV4-1 and J usage is TRBJ2-4; 9 bases line up with TRBD2. The CDR3 consists of 14 residues. Per germline, CDR1 MGHRA and CDR2 YSYEKL. The V segment lost 0 bases and the J segment 8 bases; nucleotides outside the gene matches: 2. CDR3 loop: CASSQEQREDIQYF. In DNA form, the CDR3 reads TGCGCCAGCAGCCAAGAACAGCGGGAGGACATTCAGTACTTC.

This clone was detected once. The rearrangement joins TRBV3-1 (or the pseudogene TRBV3-2) to TRBJ2-5; 9 nucleotides line up with TRBD1. Trimming took 5 bases from V and 5 from J; bases not matched to a gene: 9. Germline CDR1 and CDR2: LGHDT and YNNKEL (reference sequence). This CDR3 spans 15 amino acids. CDR3 in amino acids: CASSTGTGTTETQYF. The CDR3 region has the DNA TGTGCCAGCAGCACCGGGACAGGGACTACCGAGACCCAGTACTTC.

Only a few counts were recorded for this clone. The chain uses TRBV14 and TRBJ1-4; unclear D gene. The CDR3 covers 15 residues. Trimming removed 2 bases from V and 5 bases from J, with 12 bases in between. Germline V gives CDR1 SGHDN, CDR2 FVKESK. The CDR3 is CASSQIGDPNEKLFF. CDR3 sequence (DNA): TGTGCCAGCAGCCAAATTGGAGATCCGAATGAAAAACTGTTTTTT.

The V and J genes are TRBV7-9 and TRBJ2-4; D perhaps matches TRBD1 (5 bases). CDR1 and CDR2 from the germline V gene are SEHNR and FQNEAQ (reference sequence). This CDR3 comprises 14 residues. Trimming removed 9 bases at V and 1 base at J, with 13 bases between. DNA for the CDR3: TGTGCCAGTGGGGCCAAAGGGGCCAAAAACATTCAGTACTTC. Its protein is CASGAKGAKNIQYF.

The chain recombines TRBV18 with TRBJ2-5; D may be TRBD1 (6 bases). V was clipped by 1 base and J by 2 bases, with 11 bases between them. The V gene's germline CDR1 is KGHSH and CDR2 LQKENI. There are 15 residues in the CDR3. In DNA form, the CDR3 reads TGTGCCAGCTCACCACAGTGGCAGGGGCAAGAGACCCAGTACTTC. Its protein is CASSPQWQGQETQYF.

This clone was observed once. J is TRBJ2-2 and V is TRBV4-2, with 11 bases matching TRBD2. The CDR3 loop spans 17 amino acids. Germline-derived CDR1 and CDR2 are LGHNA and YNFKEQ. V trimming: 1 base; J trimming: 5 bases; junction bases outside the gene matches: 6. Written as DNA, the CDR3 is TGTGCCAGCAGCCAAGGGCTAGCGGGAGGATTGACCGGGGAGCTGTTTTTT. Residues: CASSQGLAGGLTGELFF.

This chain links TRBV11-2 with TRBJ2-1; the match to TRBD2 covers 8 bases. The CDR3 is 15 amino acids. Germline values: CDR1 SGHAT, CDR2 FQNNGV. V lost 7 bases to trimming and J lost 4 bases; unmatched junction nucleotides: 9. This CDR3 is CASTTLAGPYNEQFF. The CDR3 nucleotides are TGTGCCAGCACCACCCTAGCGGGCCCTTACAATGAGCAGTTCTTC.

This chain joins TRBV19 and TRBJ2-7, with TRBD1 matching over 7 bases. CDR3 length: 14 amino acids. The germline CDR1 and CDR2 sequences are LNHDA and SQIVND (reference sequence). J was trimmed by 2 bases and V by 5 bases; bases with no gene match: 6. The CDR3 here is CASSPPGGAYEQYF. In DNA form, the CDR3 reads TGTGCCAGTAGTCCCCCAGGGGGAGCCTACGAGCAGTACTTC.

This clone was seen a few times. This chain links TRBV30 with TRBJ2-1, with a possible D match to TRBD2 (5 bases). Germline lookup yields CDR1 GTSNPN and CDR2 SVGIG (reference sequence). The CDR3 has 14 residues. V was clipped by 1 base and J by 12 bases, with 19 bases between them. The CDR3 reads CAWSASMAGSGQFF. DNA of the CDR3: TGTGCCTGGAGTGCAAGTATGGCGGGTTCCGGGCAGTTCTTC.

This clone was counted only a few times. V usage is TRBV19 and J usage is TRBJ1-5; 7 nucleotides agree with TRBD1. Unmatched junction bases numbered 12, after V lost 9 bases and J lost 4 bases. Germline V gene data show CDR1 as LNHDA and CDR2 as SQIVND (reference sequence). This CDR3 has 15 residues. In nucleotides, the CDR3 is TGTGCCAGCCACGCGGGACAGTTGATGAATCAGCCCCAGCATTTT. This encodes CASHAGQLMNQPQHF.

The chain joins TRBV10-3 to TRBJ1-5, with 8 bases matching TRBD1. Germline V gives CDR1 ENHRY, CDR2 SYGVKD. This CDR3 is built from 14 residues. V lost 4 bases and J lost 2; bases outside the gene matches: 1. The CDR3 nucleotides are TGTGCCATCAGTGGGACAGGGCGCAATCAGCCCCAGCATTTT. It yields the protein CAISGTGRNQPQHF.

This clone was seen a handful of times. The V and J genes are TRBV6-5 and TRBJ1-5; 7 bases are a match to TRBD1. The trim removed 8 bases at V and 9 bases at J, leaving 10 bases unmatched. The CDR3 consists of 13 residues. Germline CDR1 reads MNHEY; CDR2 reads SVGAGI. The DNA of the CDR3 is TGTGCCAGCGGAGAGACAGGGTTGGGGCCCCAGCATTTT. This translates into CASGETGLGPQHF.

The chain combines TRBV6-2 or TRBV6-3 with TRBJ1-1; 11 nucleotides align to TRBD1. The CDR3 sequence is 15 residues long. The V gene end was trimmed by 5 bases and the J gene end by 5 bases; junction bases not matched to a gene: 7. Germline CDR1 and CDR2: MNHEY and SVGEGT. The CDR3 sequence is CASSISGQGETEAFF. In DNA form, the CDR3 reads TGTGCCAGCAGTATCTCGGGACAGGGGGAAACTGAAGCTTTCTTT.